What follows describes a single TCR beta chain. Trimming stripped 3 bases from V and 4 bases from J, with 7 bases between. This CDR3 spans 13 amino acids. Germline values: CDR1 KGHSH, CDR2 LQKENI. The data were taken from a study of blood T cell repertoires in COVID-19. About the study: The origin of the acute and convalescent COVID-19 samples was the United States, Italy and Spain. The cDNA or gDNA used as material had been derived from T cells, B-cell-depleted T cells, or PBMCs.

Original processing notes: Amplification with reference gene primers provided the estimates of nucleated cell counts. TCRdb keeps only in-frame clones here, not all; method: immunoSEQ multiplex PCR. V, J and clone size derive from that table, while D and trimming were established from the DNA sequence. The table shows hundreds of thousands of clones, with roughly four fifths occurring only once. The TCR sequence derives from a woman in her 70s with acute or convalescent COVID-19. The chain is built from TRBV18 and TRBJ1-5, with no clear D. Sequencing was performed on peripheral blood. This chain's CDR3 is CASSPRWNQPQHF. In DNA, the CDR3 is TGTGCCAGCTCACCGCGGTGGAATCAGCCCCAGCATTTT.